This T cell receptor beta chain came from a study of response to subunit inactivated influenza vaccine. In this sample, this clonotype turned up a few times. What it binds is not known. Using its own MiXCR run on the RT-PCR reads, TCRdb lists one record per CDR3 protein. Found here are more than 150,000 distinct CDR3 sequences, approximately 8.7% of them singletons; the top ten hold approximately 11%. Study conclusions and caveats: The authors suggested that every seasonal influenza vaccination recruits few new T cells.

Trimming left V 1 base short and J 11 bases short, with 11 bases between. CDR1 is LGHDT and CDR2 is YNNKEL in the germline V gene (reference sequence). The CDR3 totals 12 residues. Sequencing used non-naive T cells sorted from PBMCs, obtained on the day of vaccination. The chain carries TRBV3-1 and TRBJ1-1, with D uncertain. The origin of this receptor is a man aged 50 or older who received an inactivated influenza vaccine. Here the CDR3 DNA reads TGTGCCAGCAGCCAAGGTTTGAGTATCGCTTTCTTT. Amino acids: CASSQGLSIAFF. The variable domain in full, with the rest retrieved from reference TRBV3-1 and TRBJ1-1, is DTAVSQTPKYLVTQMGNDKSIKCEQNLGHDTMYWYKQDSKKFLKIMFSYNNKELIINETVPNRFSPKSPDKAHLNLHINSLELGDSAVYFCASSQGLSIAFFGQGTRLTVV.